This T cell receptor beta chain was retrieved from a study of T cells in Graves' hyperthyroidism and ophthalmopathy. The length of the CDR3 is 18 residues. The V and J ends lost 5 bases and 0 bases, in that order; junction bases with no gene match: 11. This clonotype was observed at least ten times. The antigen is unknown. Regarding the study as a whole: In validation, the model predicted ophthalmopathy. These predictions came a median about 6.5 months before onset. The blood repertoire included most of the expanded thyroid clonotypes above 0.001.

Patients between 18 and 65 years old had hyperthyroidism, newly diagnosed and lasting under 2 months. Researchers took RNA transcripts and amplified the TCR beta CDR3 regions from them. HTBI primers were used for first-round RT-PCR of the TCR CDR3. MiXCR was run by TCRdb on the multiplex PCR reads, yielding one entry per CDR3 protein. The sample holds approximately 560,000 distinct CDR3 sequences, 15% to 18% seen once. Specimen: blood. The chain carries TRBV12-3 or TRBV12-4 and TRBJ2-3; 10 positions agree with TRBD2. This clonotype originated in a woman in her 30s with Graves' hyperthyroidism. The CDR3 reads CASSIRAGGPFSTDTQYF. CDR3 DNA: TGTGCCAGCAGTATCCGAGCGGGAGGGCCTTTTAGCACAGATACGCAGTATTTT.